These 31 T cell receptor beta chains originate from one sample sequenced in a study of breast tumors, draining lymph nodes, adjacent tissues. Each CDR3 protein is one row after TCRdb ran MiXCR on the multiplex PCR reads. The table records approximately 60,000 distinct CDR3 sequences, less than 75% of them present only once. The sequenced sample was breast tumor tissue. The source is a female donor with breast cancer. Some clones in this sample may be carry-over from other donors' samples.

This sequence joins TRBV7-2 and TRBJ2-7; a possible D gene is TRBD1 (5 bases). Trimming removed 5 bases at V and 5 bases at J, with 19 bases between. CDR3 length equals 15 residues. Germline V lookup: CDR1 SGHTA, CDR2 FQGNSA. DNA for the CDR3: TGTGCCAGCAGCCCTAAAAAGGCAGGGATCCACGAGCAGTACTTC. Its translation: CASSPKKAGIHEQYF. The variable domain in full, completed from reference TRBV7-2 and TRBJ2-7, reads GAGVSQSPSNKVTEKGKDVELRCDPISGHTALYWYRQSLGQGLEFLIYFQGNSAPDKSGLPSDRFSAERTGGSVSTLTIQRTQQEDSAVYLCASSPKKAGIHEQYFGPGTRLTVT.

The chain links TRBV7-9 to TRBJ2-7; the D call may be TRBD1 or TRBD2 (5 bases each). CDR1 and CDR2 (germline): SEHNR, FQNEAQ (reference sequence). This CDR3 is 12 amino acids long. The ends were cut back, 3 bases at V and 6 bases at J, with 9 bases in the middle. CDR3 in DNA: TGTGCCAGCAGCTTGGGGACCGGCGAGCAGTACTTC. This encodes CASSLGTGEQYF.

J is TRBJ1-6 and V is TRBV6-5, with 7 bases lining up with TRBD1. The CDR3 length is 15 residues. The germline V gene has CDR1 MNHEY and CDR2 SVGAGI. Trimming at V came to 8 bases and at J to 7 bases, leaving 11 bases not matched to a gene. The CDR3: CASSPLDRENSPLHF. CDR3 DNA sequence: TGTGCCAGCTCCCCCCTAGACAGGGAAAATTCACCCCTCCACTTT.

Comments on this clonotype: The junction shows a germline mismatch at one end, possibly a read error. The genes are TRBV14 and TRBJ1-2; unclear D gene. The CDR3 runs 12 residues. Germline V gives CDR1 SGHDN, CDR2 FVKESK. The CDR3 is CASSPSVLSDPF. Here the CDR3 DNA reads TGTGCCAGCAGCCCTTCAGTGTTAAGCGACCCCTTC.

V usage is TRBV19 and J usage is TRBJ1-2, with a weak D call TRBD1 (6 bases). V lost 7 bases, J lost 7 bases, and 25 bases lay in between. The CDR3 sequence is 16 residues long. Germline CDR1 reads LNHDA; CDR2 reads SQIVND (reference sequence). CDR3 loop: CASTPLGSRGAIGYTF. CDR3 bases: TGTGCCAGTACCCCTCTGGGGAGTCGGGGGGCGATTGGCTACACCTTC.

This clonotype was seen a handful of times. The CDR3 is CASSPPAGEEYF. In DNA form, the CDR3 reads TGTGCCAGCAGTCCCCCAGCGGGAGAGGAGTACTTC. This chain links TRBV28 with TRBJ2-7; 8 bases are shared with TRBD2. The CDR3 spans 12 residues. Losses at the gene ends were 5 bases for V and 11 bases for J; bases not matched to a gene: 8. The V gene's germline CDR1 is MDHEN and CDR2 SYDVKM.

The table lists this clonotype with many counts. The rearrangement uses TRBV6-6 and TRBJ2-7, with D perhaps given as TRBD1 or TRBD2 (6 bases each). CDR3 length: 16 residues. The germline V gene encodes CDR1 MNHNY and CDR2 SVGAGI (reference sequence). The germline V and J ends were trimmed by 5 bases and 0 bases, with 17 bases remaining between them. For the CDR3, the DNA is TGTGCCAGCAGTGGCTTTTCCGGGGGACACTCCTACGAGCAGTACTTC. This gives the protein CASSGFSGGHSYEQYF.

V usage is TRBV11-3 and J usage is TRBJ2-1; 10 nucleotides line up with TRBD2. V dropped 0 bases and J dropped 9; count of bases not matched to a gene: 5. The length of the CDR3 is 15 residues. In germline, CDR1 is SGHNT, CDR2 YENEEA. CDR3 sequence reads: CASSLELAGAAEQFF. DNA of the CDR3: TGTGCCAGCAGCTTAGAGCTAGCGGGAGCCGCTGAGCAGTTCTTC.

The chain couples TRBV7-2 to TRBJ1-6; 7 bases are shared with TRBD1. V gave up 6 bases and J gave up 9 bases; unmatched junction bases: 11. This CDR3 is built from 15 residues. Germline lookup yields CDR1 SGHTA and CDR2 FQGNSA. The CDR3 DNA reads as TGTGCCAGCAGGGATACAGGGGAGGAGGGTTCACCCCTCCACTTT. Its protein product is CASRDTGEEGSPLHF.

This clonotype was found once. The chain couples TRBV7-9 to TRBJ1-6; the match to TRBD1 covers 8 bases. V lost 6 bases, J lost 5 bases, and 6 bases stayed unmatched. CDR3 length equals 15 residues. Germline-derived CDR1 and CDR2 are SEHNR and FQNEAQ (reference sequence). The CDR3 DNA reads TGTGCCAGCAGGCGGACAGGGAGCCATAATTCACCCCTCCACTTT. Encoded protein: CASRRTGSHNSPLHF.

The gene calls are TRBV20-1 and TRBJ2-7, with TRBD2 matching 12 bases. The CDR3 has 16 amino acids. CDR1 and CDR2 (germline): DFQATT, SNEGSKA (reference sequence). V lost 6 bases and J lost 4; bases outside the gene matches: 13. The DNA for the CDR3 is TGCAGTGCCAGCGACCTAGCGGGAGGGCGACTTTACGAGCAGTACTTC. Its protein is CSASDLAGGRLYEQYF.

This clonotype was counted between two and nine times. The gene calls are TRBV15 and TRBJ1-4; D perhaps matches TRBD1 (5 bases). Trimming pared 1 base from V and 0 bases from J, leaving 12 bases between. CDR3 length: 17 amino acids. The germline V gene has CDR1 LNHNV and CDR2 YYDKDF (reference sequence). CDR3 sequence (DNA): TGTGCCACCAGCAGAGGACAGACCCGAGCAACTAATGAAAAACTGTTTTTT. Its protein product is CATSRGQTRATNEKLFF. The complete variable domain, with remaining parts taken from reference TRBV15 and TRBJ1-4, reads DAMVIQNPRYQVTQFGKPVTLSCSQTLNHNVMYWYQQKSSQAPKLLFHYYDKDFNNEADTPDNFQSRRPNTSFCFLDIRSPGLGDTAMYLCATSRGQTRATNEKLFFGSGTQLSVL.

The chain employs TRBV15 and TRBJ2-1; 9 bases fit TRBD1. This CDR3 comprises 16 residues. With 3 bases clipped from V and 3 bases from J, the junction kept 6 bases outside the gene matches. Germline lookup yields CDR1 LNHNV and CDR2 YYDKDF (reference sequence). The CDR3 spells CATSSLQGAFYNEQFF. Written as DNA, the CDR3 is TGTGCCACCAGCAGTTTACAGGGGGCGTTCTACAATGAGCAGTTCTTC.

In DNA form, the CDR3 reads TGTGCCAGCAGCCAAATGGACAATCAGCCCCAGCATTTT. It yields the protein CASSQMDNQPQHF. The chain recombines TRBV14 with TRBJ1-5; the D is unclear. V was shortened by 2 bases and J by 3 bases, with 5 bases between the two germline ends. The CDR3 loop spans 13 amino acids. Germline CDR1 reads SGHDN; CDR2 reads FVKESK.

This clonotype was found many times. The V call is TRBV7-9, the J call TRBJ1-3; D unresolved. Trimming removed 3 bases from V and 0 bases from J, with 12 bases in between. The CDR3 is 16 residues long. The V gene's germline CDR1 is SEHNR and CDR2 FQNEAQ (reference sequence). The CDR3 bases are TGTGCCAGCAGCTTTCGGACTGCGAGCTCTGGAAACACCATATATTTT. Amino acid sequence: CASSFRTASSGNTIYF. The full variable domain, completed using reference TRBV7-9 and TRBJ1-3, is DTGVSQNPRHKITKRGQNVTFRCDPISEHNRLYWYRQTLGQGPEFLTYFQNEAQLEKSRLLSDRFSAERPKGSFSTLEIQRTEQGDSAMYLCASSFRTASSGNTIYFGEGSWLTVV.

The V call is TRBV7-9, the J call TRBJ2-3; D is possibly TRBD1 or TRBD2 (5 bases each). The V end was cut by 2 bases, the J end by 0 bases, with 12 bases between. From germline, CDR1 is SEHNR and CDR2 FQNEAQ (reference sequence). The CDR3 runs to 16 residues. The CDR3 DNA reads as TGTGCCAGCAGCTTAAGGGTCGGGGCTAGCACAGATACGCAGTATTTT. This sequence encodes CASSLRVGASTDTQYF.

This clonotype was picked up many times. The rearrangement links TRBV11-1 to TRBJ2-5; perhaps TRBD2 as D (6 bases). The CDR3 is 15 residues long. Germline V gene lookup returns CDR1 SGHAT and CDR2 FQDESV (reference sequence). Between the trimmed V and J ends, which lost 5 bases and 5 bases, there was a span of 18 bases. CDR3 in amino acids: CASSRPGLPRETQYF. The CDR3 nucleotides are TGTGCCAGCAGCCGCCCGGGACTCCCAAGGGAGACCCAGTACTTC. Full variable domain (remainder filled in from reference TRBV11-1 and TRBJ2-5): EAEVAQSPRYKITEKSQAVAFWCDPISGHATLYWYRQILGQGPELLVQFQDESVVDDSQLPKDRFSAERLKGVDSTLKIQPAELGDSAMYLCASSRPGLPRETQYFGPGTRLLVL.

As concerns this clonotype: The junction and the germline gene differ at one end; a read error may be behind it. The chain uses TRBV7-7 and TRBJ2-1; 10 bases match TRBD1. Germline values: CDR1 SSHAT, CDR2 FNYEAQ (reference sequence). This CDR3 has 15 residues. The CDR3 is CASSPDRGLGNEQFF. CDR3 nucleotides: TGTGCTAGCAGCCCCGACAGGGGGCTAGGAAATGAGCAGTTCTTC. The full variable domain, its missing parts supplied by reference TRBV7-7 and TRBJ2-1, is GAGVSQSPRYKVTKRGQDVTLRCDPISSHATLYWYQQALGQGPEFLTYFNYEAQPDKSGLPSDRFSAERPEGSISTLTIQRTEQRDSAMYRCASSPDRGLGNEQFFGPGTRLTVL.

The table lists this clonotype with a few counts. The chain links TRBV12-5 to TRBJ1-1; D is uncertain. Between the trimmed V and J ends, which lost 1 base and 4 bases, there was a span of 4 bases. The CDR3 is 12 amino acids. From germline, CDR1 is LGHNT and CDR2 FRNRAP. CDR3 amino acids: CASGLETTEAFF. CDR3 in DNA: TGTGCTAGTGGTTTGGAGACCACTGAAGCTTTCTTT.

V is TRBV19 and J is TRBJ2-7, with 16 positions matching TRBD2. Germline CDR1 and CDR2: LNHDA and SQIVND (reference sequence). The CDR3 length is 17 residues. V shed 5 bases and J 5 bases; nucleotides not matched to a gene: 9. The CDR3 nucleotides read TGTGCCAGTAGTCCTAAGGGACTAGCGGGAGGGCCGCACGAGCAGTACTTC. This codes for CASSPKGLAGGPHEQYF.

This chain links TRBV20-1 with TRBJ2-3, with 8 bases aligning to TRBD1. The germline V gene has CDR1 DFQATT and CDR2 SNEGSKA (reference sequence). V lost 6 bases to trimming and J lost 11 bases; unmatched junction nucleotides: 16. This CDR3 is built from 14 residues. In DNA, the CDR3 is TGCAGTGCGGCCAGGACAGGGCCCTACAATGAGCAGTATTTT. Its translation: CSAARTGPYNEQYF.

The chain uses TRBV7-9 and TRBJ1-4; no definite D call. V shed 5 bases and J shed 0 bases, with 7 bases lying between them. Germline values: CDR1 SEHNR, CDR2 FQNEAQ (reference sequence). The CDR3 totals 14 residues. CDR3 residues: CASSLTTTNEKLFF. CDR3 in DNA: TGTGCCAGCAGCCTTACAACAACTAATGAAAAACTGTTTTTT. Drawing the rest from reference TRBV7-9 and TRBJ1-4, the complete variable domain is DTGVSQNPRHKITKRGQNVTFRCDPISEHNRLYWYRQTLGQGPEFLTYFQNEAQLEKSRLLSDRFSAERPKGSFSTLEIQRTEQGDSAMYLCASSLTTTNEKLFFGSGTQLSVL.

This clonotype came up once. The junction shows a germline mismatch at one end, possibly a read error. V is TRBV2 and J is TRBJ2-5, with D unresolved. This CDR3 is built from 15 residues. CDR1 is SNHLY, CDR2 FYNNEI, per germline. DNA of the CDR3: TGCGCCAGCAGTGAGCCTAGTCGGATAGGAGAGGCCCAGTACTTC. It yields the protein CASSEPSRIGEAQYF.

The V gene is TRBV12-3 or TRBV12-4, the J gene TRBJ2-7, with 11 bases matching TRBD2. The junction had 7 bases not matched to a gene; V was cut back by 6 bases and J by 6 bases. This CDR3 spans 14 amino acids. The CDR3 spells CASRTSGAVCEQYF. In nucleotides, the CDR3 is TGTGCCAGCAGGACTAGCGGGGCGGTCTGCGAGCAGTACTTC.

With regard to this clonotype: Germline and junction disagree at one end, which may indicate a read error. The rearrangement uses TRBV2 and TRBJ2-7; D gene uncertain. There are 13 residues in the CDR3. The germline CDR1 and CDR2 sequences are SNHLY and FYNNEI. The CDR3 DNA sequence: TGTACCAGCAGTCCGGGTACCTCCTACGAGCAGTACTTC. The encoded protein is CTSSPGTSYEQYF.

V is TRBV20-1 and J is TRBJ2-7, with 9 bases fitting TRBD1. V dropped 1 base and J dropped 0; count of bases not matched to a gene: 19. The CDR3 loop spans 20 amino acids. Per germline, CDR1 DFQATT and CDR2 SNEGSKA (reference sequence). The CDR3 protein is CSARAPSGTGKSAPSYEQYF. In DNA, the CDR3 is TGCAGTGCTAGAGCGCCGTCCGGGACAGGGAAATCGGCCCCCTCCTACGAGCAGTACTTC.

This chain joins TRBV2 and TRBJ2-1, with 7 bases aligning to TRBD2. V lost 10 bases to trimming and J lost 8 bases; unmatched junction nucleotides: 14. CDR1 is SNHLY, CDR2 FYNNEI, per germline. The CDR3 contains 14 residues. The CDR3 nucleotides are TGTGCCACCGTAGCGGGTGGGGCCAGGTATGAGCAGTTCTTC. This gives the protein CATVAGGARYEQFF.

The chain links TRBV7-2 to TRBJ1-4; D is possibly TRBD1 (5 bases). CDR1 is SGHTA, CDR2 FQGNSA, per germline. Trimming cost V 2 bases and J 5 bases, with 9 bases left between them. The CDR3 contains 14 residues. The CDR3 region is CASSLRGRNEKLFF. In nucleotides, the CDR3 is TGTGCCAGCAGCTTAAGGGGTCGAAATGAAAAACTGTTTTTT.

This clonotype was recorded at least ten times. The chain combines TRBV11-3 with TRBJ2-2, with D uncertain. The germline V gene has CDR1 SGHNT and CDR2 YENEEA. V was clipped by 3 bases and J by 3 bases, with 8 bases between them. This CDR3 is 14 amino acids long. This chain's CDR3 is CASSFGSDTGELFF. In nucleotides, the CDR3 is TGTGCCAGCAGCTTTGGATCGGACACCGGGGAGCTGTTTTTT.

The chain combines TRBV24-1 with TRBJ2-2, with TRBD1 as a possible D gene (6 bases). The CDR3 contains 14 residues. The V and J ends lost 3 bases and 5 bases respectively, with 9 bases between them. Germline V gene sequence: CDR1 KGHDR, CDR2 SFDVKD. The CDR3 region is CATSDPGETGELFF. The CDR3, as DNA: TGTGCCACCAGTGATCCAGGGGAGACCGGGGAGCTGTTTTTT.

V is TRBV13 and J is TRBJ2-5; 10 bases map to TRBD2. Per the germline V gene, CDR1 is PRHDT and CDR2 is FYEKMQ (reference sequence). Trimming took 3 bases from V and 4 from J; bases not matched to a gene: 8. The CDR3 totals 16 residues. The DNA for the CDR3 is TGTGCCAGCAGCTTCGGGACTAGCGAGAAATCAGAGACCCAGTACTTC. This codes for CASSFGTSEKSETQYF.